A single sample gave rise to the 22 T cell receptor beta chains below, sequenced in a study of blood T cell repertoires in COVID-19. Assay used: immunoSEQ multiplex PCR; TCRdb lists only in-frame clones, some missing. The sample records about 250,000 clones, roughly 80% being singletons. Sequencing used peripheral blood. The receptors stem from a woman of 80 years or more with acute or convalescent COVID-19.

This chain links TRBV9 with TRBJ1-5, with no clear D. The CDR3 length is 14 residues. From germline, CDR1 is SGDLS and CDR2 YYNGEE. V lost 3 bases, J lost 0 bases, and 7 bases lay in between. CDR3 loop: CASSAAVSNQPQHF. CDR3 nucleotide sequence: TGTGCCAGCAGCGCGGCGGTTAGCAATCAGCCCCAGCATTTT.

The chain has TRBV27 and TRBJ1-5; D unclear. Germline V gene sequence: CDR1 MNHEY, CDR2 SMNVEV (reference sequence). This CDR3 is 14 amino acids long. The V and J ends lost 2 bases and 7 bases respectively, with 12 bases between them. Here the CDR3 reads CASSLRVVGQPQHF. The CDR3 DNA follows: TGTGCCAGCAGTTTACGGGTCGTAGGACAGCCCCAGCATTTT.

The chain carries TRBV7-9 and TRBJ1-6; no reliable D call. Germline CDR1 reads SEHNR; CDR2 reads FQNEAQ (reference sequence). Trimming left V 1 base short and J 10 bases short, with 8 bases between. The CDR3 has 13 amino acids. The CDR3 DNA follows: TGTGCCAGCAGCTTAGGGGCAGCCTCACCCCTCCACTTT. Residues: CASSLGAASPLHF.

The chain links TRBV5-6 to TRBJ2-3; TRBD2 matches at 12 bases. Germline assignment: CDR1 SGHDT and CDR2 YYEEEE. The CDR3 is 16 amino acids. V was pared by 5 bases and J by 2 bases, with 6 bases of the junction left unmatched. CDR3 nucleotide sequence: TGTGCCAGCAGACGGGGGACTAGCGGGCTCACAGATACGCAGTATTTT. This codes for CASRRGTSGLTDTQYF.

The chain couples TRBV28 to TRBJ2-7; D not resolved. The V end was cut by 8 bases, the J end by 2 bases, with 13 bases between. Germline V gives CDR1 MDHEN, CDR2 SYDVKM. There are 13 residues in the CDR3. The DNA for the CDR3 is TGTGCCAGCTCGAAGGAGTCTACCTACGAGCAGTACTTC. Translation gives CASSKESTYEQYF. Based on the CDR3 plus reference TRBV28 and TRBJ2-7, the full variable domain is DVKVTQSSRYLVKRTGEKVFLECVQDMDHENMFWYRQDPGLGLRLIYFSYDVKMKEKGDIPEGYSVSREKKERFSLILESASTNQTSMYLCASSKESTYEQYFGPGTRLTVT.

The chain combines TRBV19 with TRBJ1-2, with a possible D match to TRBD1 (5 bases). Trimming pared 5 bases from V and 6 bases from J, leaving 19 bases between. The germline CDR1 and CDR2 sequences are LNHDA and SQIVND (reference sequence). This CDR3 contains 15 residues. As DNA, the CDR3 is TGTGCCAGTAGTCCCAGAGGATGGGAAGGGGATGGCTACACCTTC. As protein: CASSPRGWEGDGYTF.

The chain has TRBV19 and TRBJ2-1, with TRBD1 as a possible D gene (5 bases). The V gene's germline CDR1 is LNHDA and CDR2 SQIVND (reference sequence). Trimming pared 0 bases from V and 2 bases from J, leaving 17 bases between. This CDR3 contains 18 residues. DNA for the CDR3: TGTGCCAGTAGTATAGAAGGGGTGGACATCCGTCCCTACAATGAGCAGTTCTTC. This encodes CASSIEGVDIRPYNEQFF.

V gene TRBV5-4 combines with J gene TRBJ1-4, with 7 bases matching TRBD1. Germline CDR1 reads SGHNT; CDR2 reads YYREEE (reference sequence). V dropped 4 bases and J dropped 3; count of bases not matched to a gene: 12. The CDR3 is made up of 17 amino acids. CDR3 residues: CASSPAGGGSPNEKLFF. The CDR3, as DNA: TGTGCCAGCAGCCCAGCAGGGGGAGGCTCTCCTAATGAAAAACTGTTTTTT.

The chain has TRBV5-5 and TRBJ2-7; tentatively, D is TRBD1 (6 bases). This CDR3 has 17 residues. V lost 4 bases and J 0 bases, leaving 20 bases between the germline ends. Germline loops: CDR1 SGHKS, CDR2 YYEKEE (reference sequence). CDR3 sequence reads: CASSPRDTGRTSYEQYF. CDR3 sequence (DNA): TGTGCCAGCAGCCCCCGGGACACAGGACGGACCTCCTACGAGCAGTACTTC.

This chain links TRBV5-1 with TRBJ2-7; TRBD2 is a possible D gene (6 bases). The germline V gene encodes CDR1 SGHRS and CDR2 YFSETQ. CDR3 size: 15 residues. Trimming shortened V by 0 bases and J by 3 bases, and 13 bases separated the two germline ends. Here the CDR3 reads CASSLDGGTIYEQYF. The CDR3 region has the DNA TGCGCCAGCAGCTTGGATGGAGGGACCATCTACGAGCAGTACTTC.

The V call is TRBV25-1, the J call TRBJ2-2; TRBD2 is a possible D gene (7 bases). Looked up from germline, CDR1 is MGHDK and CDR2 is SYGVNS. The CDR3 spans 16 residues. The V and J ends lost 1 base and 3 bases respectively, with 12 bases between them. The CDR3 reads CASSEWSGGYTGELFF. The CDR3 DNA reads TGTGCCAGCAGTGAATGGTCGGGGGGCTACACCGGGGAGCTGTTTTTT.

This chain uses TRBV12-3 or TRBV12-4 with TRBJ1-1; D gene unclear. The ends were cut back, 4 bases at V and 9 bases at J, with 15 bases in the middle. The length of the CDR3 is 13 residues. CDR3 bases: TGTGCCAGCAGTTCCCGGGGAGAAGAGAAAGCTTTCTTT. Translating gives CASSSRGEEKAFF.

The chain's CDR3 is CASSIEWPSGYGYTF. The CDR3 region has the DNA TGTGCCAGTAGTATCGAGTGGCCCTCGGGCTATGGCTACACCTTC. J is TRBJ1-2 and V is TRBV19; D not certain. Germline CDR1 LNHDA, CDR2 SQIVND (reference sequence). V gave up 3 bases and J gave up 4 bases, with 15 bases separating them. The CDR3 has 15 residues. Full variable domain (remainder filled in from reference TRBV19 and TRBJ1-2): DGGITQSPKYLFRKEGQNVTLSCEQNLNHDAMYWYRQDPGQGLRLIYYSQIVNDFQKGDIAEGYSVSREKKESFPLTVTSAQKNPTAFYLCASSIEWPSGYGYTFGSGTRLTVV.

The rearrangement uses TRBV4-1 and TRBJ1-5; TRBD1 might be the D (5 bases). Germline V gene sequence: CDR1 MGHRA, CDR2 YSYEKL. The CDR3 extends over 16 amino acids. The ends were cut back, 3 bases at V and 7 bases at J, with 19 bases in the middle. CDR3 in DNA: TGCGCCAGCAGCCAGGATTATATCAGGGTAGGACAGCCCCAGCATTTT. It codes for CASSQDYIRVGQPQHF.

This clone has just one count. The chain combines TRBV11-3 with TRBJ1-3; no clear D gene. V lost 5 bases and J lost 0, with 8 bases in between. The CDR3 contains 14 residues. Germline CDR1 reads SGHNT; CDR2 reads YENEEA. CDR3 nucleotides: TGTGCCAGCAGCACACAGAGCTCTGGAAACACCATATATTTT. This sequence encodes CASSTQSSGNTIYF.

V and J are TRBV5-1 and TRBJ2-5; the match to TRBD2 covers 13 bases. Germline V gene lookup returns CDR1 SGHRS and CDR2 YFSETQ. The V gene end was trimmed by 4 bases and the J gene end by 1 base; junction bases not matched to a gene: 4. The length of the CDR3 is 16 residues. CDR3 sequence: CASSARLAGGQETQYF. As DNA, the CDR3 is TGCGCCAGCAGCGCCCGACTAGCGGGGGGCCAAGAGACCCAGTACTTC.

The chain carries TRBV4-2 and TRBJ2-1, with D possibly being TRBD2 (6 bases). V was clipped by 2 bases and J by 7 bases, with 24 bases between them. Looked up from germline, CDR1 is LGHNA and CDR2 is YNFKEQ. There are 18 residues in the CDR3. In DNA form, the CDR3 reads TGTGCCAGCAGCCAATATCTTCGGCGGGGCGCGGTACGTAATGAGCAGTTCTTC. Translated: CASSQYLRRGAVRNEQFF.

The J gene is TRBJ2-3, the V gene TRBV6-2 or TRBV6-3; D may be TRBD1 (6 bases). In germline, CDR1 is MNHEY, CDR2 SVGEGT. The length of the CDR3 is 13 residues. Trimming pared 0 bases from V and 14 bases from J, leaving 15 bases between. CDR3 sequence (DNA): TGTGCCAGCAGTTACTCAGGGCAGGGGTTGCGGTATTTT. This codes for CASSYSGQGLRYF.

The chain combines TRBV11-3 with TRBJ2-5; D remains ambiguous. CDR1 is SGHNT, CDR2 YENEEA, per germline. Trimming removed 10 bases at V and 1 base at J, with 10 bases between. The CDR3 extends over 12 amino acids. CDR3 protein: CATPASQETQYF. DNA of the CDR3: TGTGCCACTCCCGCGTCCCAAGAGACCCAGTACTTC.

This chain links TRBV6-2 or TRBV6-3 with TRBJ2-7; 8 positions agree with TRBD2. CDR3 length: 15 amino acids. Germline V lookup: CDR1 MNHEY, CDR2 SVGEGT. Germline trimming cut 6 bases from V and 0 bases from J; bases unmatched to any gene: 7. The CDR3 nucleotides are TGTGCCAGCAGCCCCAGCAGCGGGAGCTCCTACGAGCAGTACTTC. Translation: CASSPSSGSSYEQYF.

This clone was counted between two and nine times. This chain uses TRBV7-2 with TRBJ2-1; 10 bases fit TRBD2. J was trimmed by 11 bases and V by 5 bases; bases with no gene match: 24. The CDR3 length is 19 residues. Germline loops: CDR1 SGHTA, CDR2 FQGNSA. This chain's CDR3 is CASSAGGRRPSGRPQKQFF. The CDR3 DNA is TGTGCCAGCAGCGCCGGCGGAAGACGTCCTAGCGGGAGACCACAAAAGCAGTTCTTC.

This clone turned up a few times. V gene TRBV7-3 combines with J gene TRBJ1-6; no clear D gene. From germline, CDR1 is SGHTA and CDR2 FQGTGA. The CDR3 is 15 amino acids. V was trimmed by 5 bases and J by 3 bases, leaving 11 bases between them. In DNA form, the CDR3 reads TGTGCCAGCAGCCTCACGAGATTCTATAATTCACCCCTCCACTTT. Protein product: CASSLTRFYNSPLHF.